What follows describes a single T cell receptor beta chain. This clonotype was seen ten or more times. Its recognized antigen is unknown. No quality values exist for individual bases; no much larger clone is one base distant. Amplification of TCR beta CDR3 regions was carried out from RNA transcripts. The TCR CDR3 was subjected to a first round of RT-PCR using the HTBI primer set and the Qiagen OneStep RT-PCR kit. Libraries were constructed in a second round of multiplex PCR, after which size selection and purification were carried out. The libraries were sequenced on an Illumina HiSeq2000 using paired-end 100 bp reads. The paper's processing steps were these. SOAPnuke was used to process the raw data, with reads discarded if the reads contained adapters or uncalled bases, had a mean Phred below 15, or lacked an exact constant-primer or identifier match. High-quality paired reads were merged using COPE v1.2.5, and each unique nucleotide sequence was defined as a clonotype. MiTCR v1.1 was used to align clonotypes to the IMGT TRBV, TRBD and TRBJ reference segments. Only V-J combinations with frequency above 0.0001, covering 99.2% of repertoires, were analysed. The TCS score was defined as the ratio of F50 (clonal expansion) to E x V (chaos), calculated using BLOSUM62-based TCRdist between CDR3 peptides within each V-J. Welch's t-statistics and random forest reduced approximately 520 V-J features to 13, which were used in a naive Bayes classifier (R e1071). TCRdb trimmed public reads at Q25 via fastp, called clones via MiXCR and kept in-frame beta chains. Rows merge per CDR3 protein into single entries with the most common DNA and genes. TCRdb, rather than the study authors, made the V and J calls. The sample table holds 400,000 to 550,000 distinct CDR3 sequences, of which approximately 15% were seen once. The top ten clones comprise around 17% of the sample.

The data derive from a study of T cells in Graves' hyperthyroidism and ophthalmopathy (dated by TCRdb to 2018 to 2020). Background on the whole study: Peripheral blood samples were taken at initial diagnosis, before any treatment was given. An independent validation cohort of fewer than 20 hyperthyroidism patients and roughly 16 patients who later progressed to ophthalmopathy tested prospective prediction of ophthalmopathy. The 100 or so discovery patients were divided at random into training and test sets in a 7:3 ratio. In about 6 Graves' hyperthyroidism patients, the study also compared T-cell repertoires from thyroid tissue with T-cell repertoires from blood. To identify TCR V-J signatures that set the groups apart, the researchers used a discovery cohort of about a hundred patients, made up of 40 to 45 with Graves' ophthalmopathy and about 60 with stable Graves' hyperthyroidism. After sampling, hyperthyroidism patients received methimazole starting at 30 mg daily, and ophthalmopathy patients received high-dose intravenous methylprednisolone. According to the paper, TCR Vbeta CDR3 sequencing was carried out on about 140 peripheral blood samples, which came from fewer than 50 ophthalmopathy, 70 to 80 hyperthyroidism and around 17 progressor patients.

From V the trimming removes 3 bases and from J it removes 1 base, while the gene matches leave 5 bases of the junction unaccounted for. Counted from cysteine to phenylalanine, this CDR3 has 15 amino acids. Here the CDR3 DNA is all that survives: 45 bases in frame from base 1. CDR1 SQVTM and CDR2 ANQGSEA were looked up in the germline V gene. Stable Graves' hyperthyroidism was defined as no progression to ophthalmopathy during 18 months of follow-up. Hyperthyroidism patients were aged 18 to 65 years and newly diagnosed, with disease duration of less than 2 months. The study excluded patients with uncontrolled infections, other autoimmune diseases, pregnancy or lactation. Diagnoses were based on clinical symptoms, serum thyroxine and TRAb, thyroid ultrasound and orbital computed tomography. Ficoll-Paque density gradient centrifugation was used to isolate PBMCs from 8 to 10 ml of fresh peripheral blood. Trizol reagent was used to extract total RNA, and RNA quality was then checked on an Agilent 2100 Bioanalyzer.

Overall study results and their limits: Blood samples also contained most of the expanded thyroid clonotypes (frequency above 0.001), which suggests that blood repertoires may reflect thyroid immune responses. No statistical method was used to set the sample size in advance, and investigators knew the group allocation. During validation, the model predicted progression to ophthalmopathy a median of roughly 7.1 months ahead of onset, with around 71% sensitivity and around 72% specificity. Ophthalmopathy was separated from stable hyperthyroidism by a 13 V-J signature model, with approximately 89% sensitivity and 81% to 82% specificity obtained in cross-validation and 80%/75% obtained in testing.

The specimen sequenced was blood. The TCR comes from a woman younger than 35 with Graves' hyperthyroidism. The chain joins TRBV29-1 to TRBJ2-7, with 11 junctional bases fitting TRBD2. The CDR3 has the sequence CSVEGLAERSYEQYF. The DNA sequence is TGCAGCGTTGAGGGACTAGCGGAGAGATCCTACGAGCAGTACTTC.